This entry is about one T cell receptor beta chain. Authors' processing steps: Estimated nucleated cell counts came from reference gene primer amplification. Clones were read by immunoSEQ multiplex PCR, and TCRdb kept only the in-frame ones, dropping some. V and J calls and clone size follow that table, whereas D and trimming were derived from the DNA. The table records 200,000 to 250,000 clones, about 91% of them present only once. The record originates from a study of blood T cell repertoires in COVID-19. Overall study context: The origin of the acute and convalescent COVID-19 samples was the United States, Italy and Spain. The analysed material was cDNA or gDNA that came from T cells, B-cell-depleted T cells, or PBMCs.

The CDR3 extends over 17 amino acids. Per germline, CDR1 SGHKS and CDR2 YYEKEE (reference sequence). Trimming at V came to 4 bases and at J to 2 bases, leaving 13 bases not matched to a gene. The V call is TRBV5-5, the J call TRBJ1-2, with 8 bases identical to TRBD1. Sequenced: peripheral blood. The sequence was collected from a man aged 30 to 45 with acute or convalescent COVID-19. CDR3 residues: CASSPRTGTAGNYGYTF. The CDR3 DNA follows: TGTGCCAGCAGCCCAAGGACAGGGACCGCGGGGAACTATGGCTACACCTTC.